The following is a T cell receptor beta chain sequence with its context. This specimen belongs to a study of blood T cell repertoires in COVID-19. The CDR3 covers 14 residues. Trimming shortened V by 5 bases and J by 2 bases, and 10 bases separated the two germline ends. Germline V gene data show CDR1 as MNHEY and CDR2 as SMNVEV (reference sequence). Profiling relied on immunoSEQ multiplex PCR, and the TCRdb table lists in-frame clones only, not all of them. Among 65,000 to 70,000 clones listed, 60% to 80% were seen once. Sequenced: peripheral blood. J is TRBJ1-3 and V is TRBV27; D remains ambiguous. The receptor's source is a woman aged 55-75 years with acute or convalescent COVID-19. The CDR3 DNA follows: TGTGCCAGCAGTATCGCGAGGACTGGAAACACCATATATTTT. It codes for CASSIARTGNTIYF.